A selection of T cell receptor beta chains follows, all from one sample in a study of CD8+CD57+ T cells in acquired aplastic anemia. TCRdb called the reads again in MiXCR, with one record for every CDR3 protein. The table lists 75,000 to 80,000 distinct CDR3 sequences, about three quarters of them singletons, with 65% to 85% in the top ten. The source material was sorted CD4+, CD8+, or CD8+CD57+ T cells (not recorded which) from PBMCs. These receptors all stem from a human donor with aplastic anemia. Each CDR3 is given with its conserved first and last residue.

cdr3_length	v_call	j_call	cdr3_aa
13	TRBV19	TRBJ2-3	CASNMGATDTQYF
15	TRBV15	TRBJ2-1	CATSRDGSGGDEQFF
14	TRBV6-1	TRBJ2-3	CASSGGVEADTQYF
16	TRBV2	TRBJ2-2	CASSETQLLNTGELFF
15	TRBV13	TRBJ2-7	CASAPGRGRTYEQYF
15	TRBV2	TRBJ2-7	CASTDGQTPSYEQYF
16	TRBV5-4	TRBJ2-7	CASSLDQLALSYEQYF
17	TRBV7-8	TRBJ1-1	CASSLSQGGTMNTEAFF
13	TRBV15	TRBJ2-2	CATSRGITGELFF
13	TRBV9	TRBJ2-5	CASSTSGVETQYF
11	TRBV10-2	TRBJ2-1	CASSGHNEQFF
15	TRBV19	TRBJ1-5	CASSIGDGSNQPQHF
15	TRBV2	TRBJ2-1	CASSQGPGSYNEQFF
15	TRBV11-1	TRBJ2-1	CASTGLAGGKGEQFF
13	TRBV20-1	TRBJ1-2	CSARDPWGSGYTF
16	TRBV20-1	TRBJ2-7	CSARDPGGAKLYEQYF
15	TRBV5-1	TRBJ1-2	CASSLGRGSIYGYTF
15	TRBV2	TRBJ2-7	CASSGRGINTYEQYF
16	TRBV27	TRBJ2-1	CASSLGGSWTYNEQFF
10	TRBV6-1	TRBJ2-1	CASSDNEQFF
13	TRBV15	TRBJ1-6	CATSRTGPSPLHF
13	TRBV20-1	TRBJ2-2	CSARITSSGELFF
13	TRBV4-1	TRBJ1-2	CASSLQGNDGYTF
13	TRBV7-3	TRBJ2-1	CASSLNFYNEQFF
15	TRBV10-3	TRBJ1-1	CAISGRDRDYTEAFF
14	TRBV20-1	TRBJ2-7	CSAREPSGVYEQYF
19	TRBV11-2	TRBJ1-3	CASTLHREGDTPSGNTIYF
14	TRBV5-1	TRBJ2-7	CASSLGGTSYEQYF
16	TRBV2	TRBJ2-7	CASSETDREVFYEQYF
12	TRBV18	TRBJ2-5	CASSSDRVTQYF
14	TRBV5-6	TRBJ2-7	CASSLGGAVYEQYF
14	TRBV24-1	TRBJ2-2	CATSTRVDTGELFF
11	TRBV9	TRBJ1-1	CASRELTEAFF
15	TRBV10-3	TRBJ1-2	CAISEGTGEAGGYTF
14	TRBV15	TRBJ1-5	CATSRDSGYQPQHF
14	TRBV20-1	TRBJ2-3	CSAGSGVSTDTQYF
15	TRBV7-8	TRBJ1-4	CASSFLRGRPEKLFF
15	TRBV7-9	TRBJ1-1	CASSGLGGLNTEAFF
16	TRBV7-8	TRBJ1-1	CASSLEGGRVRTEAFF
15	TRBV10-3	TRBJ2-1	CAIRDIAGTGAEQFF
12	TRBV2	TRBJ2-7	CASYAQPYEQYF
12	TRBV29-1	TRBJ2-7	CSVVSGVNEQYF
14	TRBV7-2	TRBJ2-5	CAGSPVGVQETQYF
16	TRBV2	TRBJ2-7	CASSELRLAGVGEQYF
12	TRBV19	TRBJ1-2	CASRDRAYGYTF
15	TRBV7-2	TRBJ1-4	CASRGGQGVDEKLFF
13	TRBV7-2	TRBJ1-1	CASSLEQGTEAFF
17	TRBV11-1	TRBJ1-2	CASSLRDRGQLNYGYTF
13	TRBV10-3	TRBJ2-2	CAICEVDTGELFF
14	TRBV9	TRBJ2-7	CASRPGQGRYEQYF
15	TRBV15	TRBJ2-5	CATSRDTRARETQYF
16	TRBV10-3	TRBJ2-3	CAISESTRASTDTQYF
14	TRBV24-1	TRBJ2-5	CATSDRDFQETQYF
15	TRBV15	TRBJ1-4	CATSSTRLAGEKLFF
12	TRBV6-1	TRBJ1-1	CASRGQNTEAFF
16	TRBV20-1	TRBJ2-3	CSAPGTGLGLTDTQYF
13	TRBV7-9	TRBJ2-1	CASSLIGGGEQFF